The entry below describes one T cell receptor beta chain. Clones were sequenced by immunoSEQ multiplex PCR, and TCRdb holds only the in-frame ones, with some missing. Of about 150,000 clones listed, approximately 90% are singletons. The data derive from a study of T cell responses to AZD1222 COVID-19 vaccine. Trimming cost V 3 bases and J 2 bases, with 5 bases left between them. Per germline, CDR1 SGHDN and CDR2 FVKESK. The CDR3 loop spans 13 amino acids. Pooled samples include second doses given at about 4 or 12 weeks. The input for sequencing was peripheral blood, taken 28 days after the second AZD1222 dose. The V call is TRBV14, the J call TRBJ1-3; D gene ambiguous. This clonotype was obtained from an adult who received the AZD1222 COVID-19 vaccine. The CDR3 spells CASSHSAGNTIYF. The CDR3 nucleotides read TGTGCCAGCAGCCATAGTGCTGGAAACACCATATATTTT.